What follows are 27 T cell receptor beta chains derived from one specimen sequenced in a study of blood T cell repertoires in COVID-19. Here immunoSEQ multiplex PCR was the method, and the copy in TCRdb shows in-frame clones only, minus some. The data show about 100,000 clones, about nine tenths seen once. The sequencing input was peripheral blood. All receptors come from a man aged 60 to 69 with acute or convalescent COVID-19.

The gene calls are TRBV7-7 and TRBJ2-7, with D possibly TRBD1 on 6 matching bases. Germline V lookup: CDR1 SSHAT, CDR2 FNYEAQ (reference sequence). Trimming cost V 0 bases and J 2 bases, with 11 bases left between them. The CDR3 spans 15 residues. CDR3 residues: CASSLALTGPYEQYV. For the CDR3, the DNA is TGTGCCAGCAGCTTAGCCTTGACAGGTCCCTACGAGCAGTACGTC.

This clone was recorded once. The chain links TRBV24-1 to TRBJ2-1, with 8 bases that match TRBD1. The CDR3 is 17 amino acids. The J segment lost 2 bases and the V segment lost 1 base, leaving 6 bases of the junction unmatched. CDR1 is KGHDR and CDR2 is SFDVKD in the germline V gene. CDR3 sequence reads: CATSDFSRQGTYNEQFF. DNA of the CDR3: TGTGCCACCAGTGATTTTTCGCGACAGGGGACCTACAATGAGCAGTTCTTC.

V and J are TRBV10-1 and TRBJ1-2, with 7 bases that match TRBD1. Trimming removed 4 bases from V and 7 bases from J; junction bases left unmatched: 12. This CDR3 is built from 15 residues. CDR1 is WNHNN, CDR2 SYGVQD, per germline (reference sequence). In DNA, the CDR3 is TGCGCCAGCAGTGGAGATCTAGGGGGCAGCTTTGGCTACACCTTC. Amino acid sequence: CASSGDLGGSFGYTF.

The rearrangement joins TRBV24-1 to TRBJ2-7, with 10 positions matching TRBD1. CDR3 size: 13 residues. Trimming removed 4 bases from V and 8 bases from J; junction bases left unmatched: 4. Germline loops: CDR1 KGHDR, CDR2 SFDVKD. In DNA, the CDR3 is TGTGCCACCAGTGAGTGGGACAGGGGCCAGCAGTACTTC. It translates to CATSEWDRGQQYF.

CDR3 sequence: CASSLGGSTYEQYV. DNA for the CDR3: TGTGCCAGCAGCCTCGGCGGGTCAACCTACGAGCAGTACGTC. This rearrangement joins TRBV5-6 to TRBJ2-7; a weak D match, TRBD2 (5 bases). Germline CDR1 is SGHDT and CDR2 is YYEEEE. V lost 4 bases, J lost 2 bases, and 13 bases lay in between. The CDR3 loop spans 14 amino acids.

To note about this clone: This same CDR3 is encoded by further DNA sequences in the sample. This CDR3 reads CAISQQGVGGYTF. As DNA, the CDR3 is TGTGCCATCAGCCAACAGGGTGTGGGGGGCTACACCTTC. The rearrangement joins TRBV10-3 to TRBJ1-2, with D maybe TRBD1 (6 bases). V was shortened by 6 bases and J by 8 bases, with 16 bases between the two germline ends. Per the germline V gene, CDR1 is ENHRY and CDR2 is SYGVKD. The CDR3 has 13 amino acids.

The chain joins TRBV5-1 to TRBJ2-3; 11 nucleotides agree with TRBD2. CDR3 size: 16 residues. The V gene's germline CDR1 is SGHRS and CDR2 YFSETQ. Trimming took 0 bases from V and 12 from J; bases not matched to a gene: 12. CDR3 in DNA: TGCGCCAGCAGCTTGGTGCTAGCGGGAGGCCCGTTACGTCAGTATTTT. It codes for CASSLVLAGGPLRQYF.

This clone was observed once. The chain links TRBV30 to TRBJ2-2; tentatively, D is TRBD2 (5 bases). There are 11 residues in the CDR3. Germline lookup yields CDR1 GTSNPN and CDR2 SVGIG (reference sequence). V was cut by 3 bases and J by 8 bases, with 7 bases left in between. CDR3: CAWRWRGELFF. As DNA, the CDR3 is TGTGCCTGGAGGTGGAGGGGGGAGCTGTTTTTT.

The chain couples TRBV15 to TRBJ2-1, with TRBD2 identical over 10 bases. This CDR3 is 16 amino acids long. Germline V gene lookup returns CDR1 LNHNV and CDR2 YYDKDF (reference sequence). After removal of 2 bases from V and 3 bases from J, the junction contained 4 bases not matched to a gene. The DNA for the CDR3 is TGTGCCACCAGCAGAACTCTAGCGGGAGACTACAATGAGCAGTTCTTC. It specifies CATSRTLAGDYNEQFF.

The CDR3 DNA sequence: TGTGCCAGCAGCGCCCAACAGGAGCAGTTCTTC. Translation gives CASSAQQEQFF. The chain employs TRBV9 and TRBJ2-1; D unclear. Trimming cost V 3 bases and J 10 bases, with 8 bases left between them. The CDR3 contains 11 residues. The germline CDR1 and CDR2 sequences are SGDLS and YYNGEE.

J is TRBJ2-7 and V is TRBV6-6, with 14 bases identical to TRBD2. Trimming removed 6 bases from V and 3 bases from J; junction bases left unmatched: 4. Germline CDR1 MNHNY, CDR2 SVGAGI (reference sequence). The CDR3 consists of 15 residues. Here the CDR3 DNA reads TGTGCCAGCAGCCCGGGACTAGCGGGGGACTACGAGCAGTACTTC. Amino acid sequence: CASSPGLAGDYEQYF.

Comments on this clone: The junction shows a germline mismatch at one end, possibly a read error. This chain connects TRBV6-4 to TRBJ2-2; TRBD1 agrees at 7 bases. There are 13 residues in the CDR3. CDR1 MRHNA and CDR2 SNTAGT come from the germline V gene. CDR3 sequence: CASSVEGAGEPFF. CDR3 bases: TGTGCCAGCAGTGTTGAGGGGGCCGGGGAGCCGTTTTTT.

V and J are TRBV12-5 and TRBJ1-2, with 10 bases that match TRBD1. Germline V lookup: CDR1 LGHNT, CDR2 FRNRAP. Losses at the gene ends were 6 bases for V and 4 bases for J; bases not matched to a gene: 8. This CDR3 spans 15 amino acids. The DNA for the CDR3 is TGTGCTAGTGGCCCGACAGGGGGCGAGGGCTATGGCTACACCTTC. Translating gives CASGPTGGEGYGYTF.

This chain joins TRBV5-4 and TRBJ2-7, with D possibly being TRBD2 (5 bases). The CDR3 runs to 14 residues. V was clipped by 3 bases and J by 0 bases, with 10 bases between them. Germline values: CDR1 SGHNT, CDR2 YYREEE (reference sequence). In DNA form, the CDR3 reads TGTGCCAGCAGCTCCGGACTCAGCTCCTACGAGCAGTACGTC. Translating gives CASSSGLSSYEQYV.

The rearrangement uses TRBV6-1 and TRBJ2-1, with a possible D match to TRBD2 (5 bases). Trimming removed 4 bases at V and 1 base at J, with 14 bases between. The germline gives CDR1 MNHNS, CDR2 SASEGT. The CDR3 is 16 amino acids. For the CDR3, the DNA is TGTGCCAGCAGTGGGGAATTCGGGGTTTCCTACAATGAGCAGTTCTTC. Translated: CASSGEFGVSYNEQFF.

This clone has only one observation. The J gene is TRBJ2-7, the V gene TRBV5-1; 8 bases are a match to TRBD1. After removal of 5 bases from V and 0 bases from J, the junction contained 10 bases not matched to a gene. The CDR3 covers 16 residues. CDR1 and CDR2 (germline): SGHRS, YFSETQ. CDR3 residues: CASRGDRSLSSYEQYF. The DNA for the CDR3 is TGCGCCAGCAGGGGGGACAGGAGCTTAAGCTCCTACGAGCAGTACTTC.

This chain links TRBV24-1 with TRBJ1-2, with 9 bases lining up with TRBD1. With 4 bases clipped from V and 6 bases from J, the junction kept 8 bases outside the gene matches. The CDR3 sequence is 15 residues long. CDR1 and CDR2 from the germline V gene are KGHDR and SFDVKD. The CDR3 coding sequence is TGTGCCACCAGTGAACCCGGGACAGGGCAAGATGGCTACACCTTC. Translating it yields CATSEPGTGQDGYTF.

CDR3 residues: CAWSDMDRGTDTQYF. CDR3 in DNA: TGTGCCTGGAGTGATATGGACAGGGGAACAGATACGCAGTATTTT. The chain links TRBV30 to TRBJ2-3, with TRBD1 matching over 9 bases. V lost 1 base to trimming and J lost 3 bases; unmatched junction nucleotides: 5. Looked up from germline, CDR1 is GTSNPN and CDR2 is SVGIG (reference sequence). CDR3 length: 15 amino acids.

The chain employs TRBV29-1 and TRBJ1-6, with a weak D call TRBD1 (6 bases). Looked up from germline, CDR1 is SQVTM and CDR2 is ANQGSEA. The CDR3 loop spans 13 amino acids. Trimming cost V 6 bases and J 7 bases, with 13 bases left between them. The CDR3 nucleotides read TGCAGCGTCCGAACAGGGTTAAATTCACCCCTCCACTTT. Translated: CSVRTGLNSPLHF.

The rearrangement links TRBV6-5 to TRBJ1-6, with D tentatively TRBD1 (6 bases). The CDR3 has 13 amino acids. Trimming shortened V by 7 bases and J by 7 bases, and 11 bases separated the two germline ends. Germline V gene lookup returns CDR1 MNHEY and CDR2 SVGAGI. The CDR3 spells CASKGQGNSPLHF. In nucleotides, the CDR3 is TGTGCCAGCAAGGGGCAGGGGAATTCACCCCTCCACTTT.

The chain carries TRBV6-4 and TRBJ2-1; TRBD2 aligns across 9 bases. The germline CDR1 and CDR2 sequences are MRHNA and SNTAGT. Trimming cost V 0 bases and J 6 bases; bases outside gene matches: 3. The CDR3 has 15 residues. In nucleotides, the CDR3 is TGTGCCAGCAGTGACTCGGGACTAGCCGCCAATGAGCAGTTCTTC. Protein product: CASSDSGLAANEQFF.

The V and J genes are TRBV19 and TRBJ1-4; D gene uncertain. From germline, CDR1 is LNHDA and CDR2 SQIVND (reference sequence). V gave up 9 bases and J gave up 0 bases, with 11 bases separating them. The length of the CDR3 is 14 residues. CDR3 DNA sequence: TGTGCCAGCAGACAAGGTGCAACTAATGAAAAACTGTTTTTT. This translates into CASRQGATNEKLFF.

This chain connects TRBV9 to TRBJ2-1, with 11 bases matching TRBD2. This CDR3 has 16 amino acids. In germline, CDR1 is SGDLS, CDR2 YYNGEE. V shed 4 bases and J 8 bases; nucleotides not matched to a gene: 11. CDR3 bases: TGTGCCAGCAGCTCATTTACTAGCGGGAGCTGGGATGAGCAGTTCTTC. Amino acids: CASSSFTSGSWDEQFF.

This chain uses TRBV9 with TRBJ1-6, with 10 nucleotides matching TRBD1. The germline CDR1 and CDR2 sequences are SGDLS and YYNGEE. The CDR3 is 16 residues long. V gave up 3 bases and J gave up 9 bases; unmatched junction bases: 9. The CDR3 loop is CASSEGGTGVASPLHF. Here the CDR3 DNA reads TGTGCCAGCAGCGAGGGGGGGACAGGGGTTGCTTCACCCCTCCACTTT. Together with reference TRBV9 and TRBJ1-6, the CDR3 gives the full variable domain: DSGVTQTPKHLITATGQRVTLRCSPRSGDLSVYWYQQSLDQGLQFLIQYYNGEERAKGNILERFSAQQFPDLHSELNLSSLELGDSALYFCASSEGGTGVASPLHFGNGTRLTVT.

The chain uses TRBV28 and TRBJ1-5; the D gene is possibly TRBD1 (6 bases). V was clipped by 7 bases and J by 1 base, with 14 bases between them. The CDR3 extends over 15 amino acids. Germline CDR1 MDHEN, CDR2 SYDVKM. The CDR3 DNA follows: TGTGCCAGCACCCTGAGGGGGTTGAGCAATCAGCCCCAGCATTTT. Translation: CASTLRGLSNQPQHF.

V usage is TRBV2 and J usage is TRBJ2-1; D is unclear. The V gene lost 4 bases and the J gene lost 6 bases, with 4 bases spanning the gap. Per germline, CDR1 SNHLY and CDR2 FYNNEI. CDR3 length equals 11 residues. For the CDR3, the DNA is TGTGCCAGCAGTGGAGGCAATGAGCAGTTCTTC. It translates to CASSGGNEQFF. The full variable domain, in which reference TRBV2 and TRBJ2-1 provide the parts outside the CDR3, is EPEVTQTPSHQVTQMGQEVILRCVPISNHLYFYWYRQILGQKVEFLVSFYNNEISEKSEIFDDQFSVERPDGSNFTLKIRSTKLEDSAMYFCASSGGNEQFFGPGTRLTVL.

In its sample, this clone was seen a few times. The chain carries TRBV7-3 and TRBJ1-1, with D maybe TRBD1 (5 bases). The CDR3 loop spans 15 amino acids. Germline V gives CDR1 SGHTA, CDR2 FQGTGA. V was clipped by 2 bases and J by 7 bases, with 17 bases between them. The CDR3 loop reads CASSLHPGRQGEAFF. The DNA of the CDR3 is TGTGCCAGCAGCTTACACCCTGGTAGGCAGGGTGAAGCTTTCTTT.